Shown below are 20 T cell receptor beta chains from a single sample sequenced in a study of T-cell reconstitution after alpha-beta-depleted transplantation in children. For TCRbeta, the library was prepared with unique molecular identifiers. TCRdb called the PCR reads again in MiXCR, with one record for every CDR3 protein. The sample contains some 220,000 distinct CDR3 sequences, roughly 11% of which appear only once. Sequenced material: PBMCs, taken before TCRalphabeta/CD19-depleted stem cell transplant. The receptors here all came from a child younger than two with acute myeloid leukemia, due to receive a stem cell transplant.

This clonotype appeared many times. The V gene is TRBV28, the J gene TRBJ2-7; D gene ambiguous. Germline CDR1 is MDHEN and CDR2 is SYDVKM. There are 13 residues in the CDR3. V lost 3 bases and J 3 bases, leaving 9 bases between the germline ends. The CDR3 nucleotides are TGTGCCAGCAGTTTCCGGGCCCACTACGAGCAGTACTTC. This translates into CASSFRAHYEQYF.

This clonotype was recorded at least ten times. This chain connects TRBV20-1 to TRBJ1-1, with a possible D match to TRBD1 (5 bases). Trimming left V 3 bases short and J 5 bases short, with 16 bases between. Per germline, CDR1 DFQATT and CDR2 SNEGSKA (reference sequence). The CDR3 runs 14 residues. The CDR3 coding sequence is TGCAGTGCTAGGAAGTCAGGGTTTGGGACTGAAGCTTTCTTT. This translates into CSARKSGFGTEAFF.

This clonotype showed up many times. The chain joins TRBV20-1 to TRBJ2-2, with 10 bases identical to TRBD2. This CDR3 spans 16 amino acids. J gave up 6 bases and V 0 bases, and 7 bases lay outside the gene matches. Germline CDR1 is DFQATT and CDR2 is SNEGSKA (reference sequence). The chain's CDR3 is CSARDSSGSSAGELFF. The CDR3 DNA reads TGCAGTGCTAGAGATTCTAGCGGGAGCTCCGCCGGGGAGCTGTTTTTT.

About this clonotype: At one of its ends the junction is not consistent with the germline gene, which may arise from a read error. The chain carries TRBV7-9 and TRBJ2-5; D gene unclear. The germline CDR1 and CDR2 sequences are SEHNR and FQNEAQ (reference sequence). This CDR3 is built from 14 residues. Written as DNA, the CDR3 is TGTGCCAGTAGCTATCTACAGCCACATGAGACCCAGTACTTC. Protein sequence: CASSYLQPHETQYF.

A word on this clonotype: A read error is possible here, since a much larger clone lies one base away. The chain has TRBV29-1 and TRBJ2-5; D call uncertain. Trimming removed 8 bases from V and 4 bases from J, with 11 bases in between. The CDR3 has 11 amino acids. The germline V gene has CDR1 SQVTM and CDR2 ANQGSEA. The CDR3 sequence is CSTPVAETQYF. The CDR3 DNA is TGCAGCACCCCCGTAGCAGAGACCCAGTACTTC.

This clonotype was seen many times. V is TRBV20-1 and J is TRBJ2-7, with 9 positions matching TRBD2. Losses at the gene ends were 1 base for V and 2 bases for J; bases not matched to a gene: 18. The CDR3 totals 19 residues. CDR1 DFQATT and CDR2 SNEGSKA come from the germline V gene (reference sequence). In nucleotides, the CDR3 is TGCAGTGCTAGAGCCTTCGTTCCTAGCGGGACTGACTCCCCCTACGAGCAGTACTTC. This translates into CSARAFVPSGTDSPYEQYF.

This clonotype has at least ten counts. This chain links TRBV12-3 or TRBV12-4 with TRBJ1-1; maybe TRBD1 (6 bases). The CDR3 length is 16 residues. V lost 3 bases to trimming and J lost 1 base, with 15 bases between them. The CDR3 coding sequence is TGTGCCAGCAGTTTTCCCTGGGGGCAGGGGAACACTGAAGCTTTCTTT. This translates into CASSFPWGQGNTEAFF.

The table lists this clonotype with many counts. V usage is TRBV21-1 and J usage is TRBJ2-1; the table assigns TRBD1, which was not confirmed against the DNA. TRBV21-1 represents a pseudogene. CDR3 length equals 13 residues. The CDR3 region is CANRGTGPNEQFF. The DNA for the CDR3 is TGTGCCAACCGCGGGACAGGACCCAATGAGCAGTTCTTC.

This clonotype was found many times. The chain combines TRBV4-2 with TRBJ1-4; D gene uncertain. There are 16 residues in the CDR3. CDR1 and CDR2 (germline): LGHNA, YNFKEQ. V gave up 0 bases and J gave up 3 bases, with 11 bases separating them. In DNA, the CDR3 is TGTGCCAGCAGCCAAGAATTGGGAGTCTCTAATGAAAAACTGTTTTTT. It encodes CASSQELGVSNEKLFF.

This clonotype was found many times. The chain carries TRBV12-3 or TRBV12-4 and TRBJ2-1; maybe TRBD2 (6 bases). The V end was cut by 6 bases, the J end by 2 bases, with 14 bases between. This CDR3 spans 15 amino acids. The CDR3 coding sequence is TGTGCCAGCAGGGGGAGTAGCGGCCCCTACAATGAGCAGTTCTTC. It yields the protein CASRGSSGPYNEQFF.

This clonotype was found many times. The chain combines TRBV7-9 with TRBJ1-1; no clear D gene. Trimming took 1 base from V and 1 from J, leaving 10 bases between them. CDR1 is SEHNR and CDR2 is FQNEAQ in the germline V gene (reference sequence). The CDR3 is made up of 15 amino acids. The chain's CDR3 is CASSLEASQNTEAFF. CDR3 sequence (DNA): TGTGCCAGCAGCTTAGAGGCCAGCCAGAACACTGAAGCTTTCTTT.

This clonotype was counted at least ten times. The chain recombines TRBV28 with TRBJ2-5; TRBD1 is a possible D gene (6 bases). CDR1 MDHEN and CDR2 SYDVKM come from the germline V gene. The V end was cut by 5 bases, the J end by 10 bases, with 17 bases between. This CDR3 spans 13 amino acids. The CDR3 region has the DNA TGTGCCAGCAGTCCCCGGACAGTCGGGGACCAGTACTTC. As protein: CASSPRTVGDQYF.

The sample holds many counts of this clonotype. The chain is built from TRBV20-1 and TRBJ2-7; no firm D call. V was pared by 3 bases and J by 2 bases, with 14 bases between. Looked up from germline, CDR1 is DFQATT and CDR2 is SNEGSKA (reference sequence). The CDR3 runs 14 residues. CDR3 DNA sequence: TGCAGTGCTAGGCCCCTGGCGGCCCCCTACGAGCAGTACTTC. This translates into CSARPLAAPYEQYF.

Many counts were recorded for this clonotype. The V call is TRBV7-9, the J call TRBJ1-2; D is undetermined. The CDR3 contains 14 residues. Germline V gene lookup returns CDR1 SEHNR and CDR2 FQNEAQ (reference sequence). V lost 5 bases and J 3 bases, leaving 13 bases between the germline ends. Here the CDR3 reads CASSPESKDYGYTF. CDR3 in DNA: TGTGCCAGCAGCCCAGAAAGCAAGGACTATGGCTACACCTTC.

Details on this clonotype: This may be a read error, as it is one base from a much larger clone. This chain joins TRBV6-5 and TRBJ2-2, with 14 bases matching TRBD2. This CDR3 comprises 17 residues. Germline CDR1 MNHEY, CDR2 SVGAGI. CDR3 sequence (DNA): TGTCCCAGCAGTACCCGACTAGCGGGAGGGCCCAGGGGGGAGCTGTTTTTT. Translating gives CPSSTRLAGGPRGELFF.

This clonotype has at least ten counts. This sequence joins TRBV5-1 and TRBJ2-3; D tentatively fits TRBD1 or TRBD2 (6 bases each). This CDR3 contains 12 residues. The ends were cut back, 4 bases at V and 13 bases at J, with 16 bases in the middle. The germline gives CDR1 SGHRS, CDR2 YFSETQ. CDR3 amino acids: CASSLEGGEKYF. CDR3 in DNA: TGCGCCAGCAGCCTGGAGGGGGGAGAGAAGTATTTT.

This clonotype was counted ten times or more. This chain joins TRBV12-3 or TRBV12-4 and TRBJ1-1; D not resolved. The V gene lost 2 bases and the J gene lost 4 bases, with 14 bases spanning the gap. CDR3 size: 15 residues. The CDR3 loop is CASSLRSVSSTEAFF. The CDR3 DNA reads as TGTGCCAGCAGTTTACGGAGTGTGTCCAGCACTGAAGCTTTCTTT.

In its sample, this clonotype was seen many times. The chain has TRBV12-3 or TRBV12-4 and TRBJ2-7; the D gene is possibly TRBD1 (6 bases). The CDR3 loop spans 15 amino acids. With 1 base removed from V and 1 base from J, the gap between germline ends came to 11 bases. The CDR3 coding sequence is TGTGCCAGCAGTTTAGGCAGGGGCCCATCCTACGAGCAGTACTTC. Residues: CASSLGRGPSYEQYF.

The rearrangement links TRBV15 to TRBJ2-1; D remains ambiguous. Between the trimmed V and J ends, which lost 1 base and 3 bases, there was a span of 13 bases. CDR3 length: 16 amino acids. The germline V gene encodes CDR1 LNHNV and CDR2 YYDKDF (reference sequence). Written as DNA, the CDR3 is TGTGCCACCAGCAGAGTTCTAGACGGTTTCTACAATGAGCAGTTCTTC. This sequence encodes CATSRVLDGFYNEQFF.

This clonotype was seen repeatedly, ten times or more. The rearrangement joins TRBV7-2 to TRBJ2-1, with TRBD2 matching 7 bases. The CDR3 is 14 amino acids. CDR1 is SGHTA and CDR2 is FQGNSA in the germline V gene. V was clipped by 5 bases and J by 4 bases; unmatched bases: 5. CDR3 in DNA: TGTGCCAGCAGCCGCCGGGAGGTATACAATGAGCAGTTCTTC. Amino acids: CASSRREVYNEQFF. The full variable domain, completed using reference TRBV7-2 and TRBJ2-1, is GAGVSQSPSNKVTEKGKDVELRCDPISGHTALYWYRQSLGQGLEFLIYFQGNSAPDKSGLPSDRFSAERTGGSVSTLTIQRTQQEDSAVYLCASSRREVYNEQFFGPGTRLTVL.